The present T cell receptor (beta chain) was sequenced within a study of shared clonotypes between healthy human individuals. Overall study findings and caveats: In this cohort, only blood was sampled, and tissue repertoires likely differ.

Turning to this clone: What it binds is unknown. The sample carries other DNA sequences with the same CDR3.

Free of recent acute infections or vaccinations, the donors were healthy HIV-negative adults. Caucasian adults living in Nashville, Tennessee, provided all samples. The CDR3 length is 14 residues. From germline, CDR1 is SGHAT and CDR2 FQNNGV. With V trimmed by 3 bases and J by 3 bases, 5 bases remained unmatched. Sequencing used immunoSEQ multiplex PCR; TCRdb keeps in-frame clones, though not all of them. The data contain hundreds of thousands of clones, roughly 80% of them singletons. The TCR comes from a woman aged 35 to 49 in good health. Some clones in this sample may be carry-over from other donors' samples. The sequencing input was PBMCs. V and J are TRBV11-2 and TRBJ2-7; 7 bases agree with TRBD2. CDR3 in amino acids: CASSLGGGLYEQYF. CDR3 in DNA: TGTGCCAGCAGCTTGGGGGGAGGGCTCTACGAGCAGTACTTC.